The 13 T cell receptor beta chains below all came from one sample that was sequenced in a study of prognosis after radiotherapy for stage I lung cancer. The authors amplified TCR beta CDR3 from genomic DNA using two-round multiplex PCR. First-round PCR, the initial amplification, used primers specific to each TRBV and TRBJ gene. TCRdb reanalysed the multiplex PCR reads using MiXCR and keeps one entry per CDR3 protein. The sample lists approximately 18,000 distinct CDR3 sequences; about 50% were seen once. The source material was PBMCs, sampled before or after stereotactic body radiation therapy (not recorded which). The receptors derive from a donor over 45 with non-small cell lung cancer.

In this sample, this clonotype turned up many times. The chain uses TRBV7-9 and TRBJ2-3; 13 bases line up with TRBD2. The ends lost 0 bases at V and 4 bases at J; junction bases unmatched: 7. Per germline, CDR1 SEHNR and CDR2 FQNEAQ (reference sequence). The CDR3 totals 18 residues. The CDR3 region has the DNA TGTGCCAGCAGCTTAGCGCCCGGACTAGCGGGAGTATCAGATACGCAGTATTTT. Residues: CASSLAPGLAGVSDTQYF.

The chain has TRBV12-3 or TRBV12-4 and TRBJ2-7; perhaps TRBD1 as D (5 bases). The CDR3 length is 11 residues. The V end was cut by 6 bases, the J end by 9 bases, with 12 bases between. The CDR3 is CASRHTDRQYF. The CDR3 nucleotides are TGTGCCAGCAGACATACAGACAGGCAGTACTTC.

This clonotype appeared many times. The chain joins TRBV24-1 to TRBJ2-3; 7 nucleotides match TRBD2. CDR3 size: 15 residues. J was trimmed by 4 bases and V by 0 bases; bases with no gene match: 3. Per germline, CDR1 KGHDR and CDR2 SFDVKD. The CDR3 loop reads CATSDLREEADTQYF. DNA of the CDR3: TGTGCCACCAGTGATTTGCGGGAGGAGGCAGATACGCAGTATTTT.

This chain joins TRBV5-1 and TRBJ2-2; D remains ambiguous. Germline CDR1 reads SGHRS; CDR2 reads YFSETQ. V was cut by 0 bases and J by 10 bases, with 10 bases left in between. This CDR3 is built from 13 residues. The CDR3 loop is CASSLDGPVELFF. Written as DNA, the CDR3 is TGCGCCAGCAGCTTGGATGGTCCCGTGGAGCTGTTTTTT.

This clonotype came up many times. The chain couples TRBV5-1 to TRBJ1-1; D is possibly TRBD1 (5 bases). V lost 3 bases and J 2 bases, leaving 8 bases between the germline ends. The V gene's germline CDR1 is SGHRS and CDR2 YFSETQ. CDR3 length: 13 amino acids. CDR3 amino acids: CASSSRENTEAFF. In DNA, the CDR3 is TGCGCCAGCAGCTCCAGGGAAAACACTGAAGCTTTCTTT.

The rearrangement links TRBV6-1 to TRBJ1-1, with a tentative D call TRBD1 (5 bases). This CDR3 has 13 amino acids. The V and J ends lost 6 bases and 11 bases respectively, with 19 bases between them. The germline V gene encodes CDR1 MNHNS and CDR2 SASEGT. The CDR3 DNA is TGTGCCAGCAGAGTCACCCCGGGGGGACGGGCTTTCTTT. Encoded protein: CASRVTPGGRAFF.

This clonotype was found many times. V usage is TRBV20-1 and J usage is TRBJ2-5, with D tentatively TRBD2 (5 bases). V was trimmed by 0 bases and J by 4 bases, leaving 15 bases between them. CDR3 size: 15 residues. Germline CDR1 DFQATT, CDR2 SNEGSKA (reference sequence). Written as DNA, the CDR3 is TGCAGTGCTAGAGATTTGGCTGGCGCGGGAGAGACCCAGTACTTC. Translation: CSARDLAGAGETQYF.

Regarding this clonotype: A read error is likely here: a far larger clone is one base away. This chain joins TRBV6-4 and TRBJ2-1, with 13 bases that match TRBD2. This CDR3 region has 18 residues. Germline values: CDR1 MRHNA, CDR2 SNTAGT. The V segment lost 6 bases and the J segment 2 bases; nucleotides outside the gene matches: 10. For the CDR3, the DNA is TGTGCCAGCAGACAACGGACTAGCGGGAGCCAGACCTACAATGAGCAGTTCTTC. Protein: CASRQRTSGSQTYNEQFF.

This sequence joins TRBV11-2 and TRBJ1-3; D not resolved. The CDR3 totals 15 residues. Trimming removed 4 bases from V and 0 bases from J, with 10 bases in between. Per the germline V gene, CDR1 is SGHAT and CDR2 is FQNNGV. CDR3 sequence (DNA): TGTGCCAGCAGCTCCCGACCGAGCTCTGGAAACACCATATATTTT. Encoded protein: CASSSRPSSGNTIYF.

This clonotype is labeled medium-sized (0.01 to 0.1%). The CDR3 region is CASSYLAGTDTQYF. DNA for the CDR3: TGTGCCAGCAGTTACTTGGCGGGCACAGATACGCAGTATTTT. This sequence joins TRBV28 and TRBJ2-3; D gene uncertain. Trimming shortened V by 4 bases and J by 1 base, and 9 bases separated the two germline ends. CDR1 MDHEN and CDR2 SYDVKM come from the germline V gene. This CDR3 spans 14 amino acids.

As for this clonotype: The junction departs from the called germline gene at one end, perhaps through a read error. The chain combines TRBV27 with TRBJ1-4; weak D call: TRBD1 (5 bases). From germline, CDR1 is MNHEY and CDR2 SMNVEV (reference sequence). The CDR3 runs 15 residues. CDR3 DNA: TGTGCCAGCAGGGCCGTTGGAGGAGGGGATGAAAAAATGTTTTTT. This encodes CASRAVGGGDEKMFF.

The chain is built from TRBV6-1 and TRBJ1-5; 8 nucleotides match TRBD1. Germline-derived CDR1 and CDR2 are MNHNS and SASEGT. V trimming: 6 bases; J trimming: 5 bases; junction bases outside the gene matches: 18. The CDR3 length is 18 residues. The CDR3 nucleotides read TGTGCCAGCAGACCGGCCCAGGGGGCGCGGATCGACGATCAGCCCCAGCATTTT. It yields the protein CASRPAQGARIDDQPQHF.

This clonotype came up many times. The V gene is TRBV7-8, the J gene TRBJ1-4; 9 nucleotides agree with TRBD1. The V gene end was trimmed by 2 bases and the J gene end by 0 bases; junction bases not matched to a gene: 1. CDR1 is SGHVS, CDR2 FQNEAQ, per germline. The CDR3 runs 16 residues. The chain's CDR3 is CASSLRQGATNEKLFF. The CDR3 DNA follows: TGTGCCAGCAGCTTAAGACAGGGGGCAACTAATGAAAAACTGTTTTTT.